This is a list of T cell receptor beta chains from one sample in a study of type 1 regulatory T cells. No antigens are known for them. Using its own MiXCR run on the reads, TCRdb lists one record per CDR3 protein. The sample holds approximately 77,000 distinct CDR3 sequences, roughly 20% seen once. Input material: cultured type 1 regulatory T (Tr1) cells, either the whole culture or a sorted fraction (not recorded which). The receptors here all came from a human donor in good health. Each CDR3 is given with its conserved first and last residue.

CDR3 protein: CASSLTGVGEQYF
CDR3 length: 13
V gene: TRBV5-1

CDR3 protein: CASSLERGWETQYF
CDR3 length: 14
V gene: TRBV5-6

CDR3 protein: CASSPRGSDEQYF
CDR3 length: 13
V gene: TRBV5-1

CDR3 protein: CASSVEMAGGLDTQYF
CDR3 length: 16
V gene: TRBV9

CDR3 protein: CASSLAGLGIQETQYF
CDR3 length: 16
V gene: TRBV5-1

CDR3 protein: CASSLVAGLETQYF
CDR3 length: 14
V gene: TRBV5-1

CDR3 protein: CASSIRRGYGYTF
CDR3 length: 13
V gene: TRBV27

CDR3 protein: CASSYSTSGRVETQYF
CDR3 length: 16
V gene: TRBV6-2/TRBV6-3

CDR3 protein: CSVEARVGQETQYF
CDR3 length: 14
V gene: TRBV29-1

CDR3 protein: CASSRSRLAPDRSNEQFF
CDR3 length: 18
V gene: TRBV14

CDR3 protein: CASSLSRASNQPQHF
CDR3 length: 15
V gene: TRBV11-2

CDR3 protein: CASSLRGMNTEAFF
CDR3 length: 14
V gene: TRBV7-2

CDR3 protein: CASSLSTSGSGGNEQFF
CDR3 length: 17
V gene: TRBV7-8

CDR3 protein: CASSLGGTSAYNEQFF
CDR3 length: 16
V gene: TRBV5-1

CDR3 protein: CASSLEGSGETQYF
CDR3 length: 14
V gene: TRBV11-2